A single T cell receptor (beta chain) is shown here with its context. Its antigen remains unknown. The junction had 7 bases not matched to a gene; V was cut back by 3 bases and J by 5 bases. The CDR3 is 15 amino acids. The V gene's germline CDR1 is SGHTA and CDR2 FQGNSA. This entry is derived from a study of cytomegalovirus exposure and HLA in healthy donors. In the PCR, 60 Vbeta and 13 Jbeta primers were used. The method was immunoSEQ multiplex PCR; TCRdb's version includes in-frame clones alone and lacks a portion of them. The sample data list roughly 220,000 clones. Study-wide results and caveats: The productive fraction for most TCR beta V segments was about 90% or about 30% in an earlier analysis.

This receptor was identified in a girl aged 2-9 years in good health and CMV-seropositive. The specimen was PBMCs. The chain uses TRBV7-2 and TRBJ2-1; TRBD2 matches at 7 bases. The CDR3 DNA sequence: TGTGCCAGCAGCTTCTCCCGAGCGGGGAACAATGAGCAGTTCTTC. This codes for CASSFSRAGNNEQFF.